This TCR beta chain was identified during a study of blood T cell repertoires in COVID-19. Study-wide context: Samples representing acute and convalescent COVID-19 were sourced from the United States, Italy and Spain.

Profiled with immunoSEQ multiplex PCR; TCRdb holds only in-frame clones, not every one. This table has 35,000 to 50,000 clones, 85% to 90% appearing once. This CDR3 region has 16 residues. V was pared by 1 base and J by 2 bases, with 13 bases between. The germline V gene has CDR1 LGHNA and CDR2 YNFKEQ. Source material: peripheral blood. The TCR sequence derives from a man between 65 and 85 years old with acute or convalescent COVID-19. The V call is TRBV4-2, the J call TRBJ2-3; perhaps TRBD2 as D (6 bases). The CDR3 coding sequence is TGTGCCAGCAGCCAAGGGGCTAGCGCTTACACAGATACGCAGTATTTT. This translates into CASSQGASAYTDTQYF.